Listed here are 26 T cell receptor beta chains from one sample, sequenced in a study of blood T cell repertoires in COVID-19. Generated by immunoSEQ multiplex PCR, the TCRdb table keeps only in-frame clones and is missing some. The sample records about 140,000 clones, about 83% being singletons. Source material: peripheral blood. The receptors here all came from a woman aged 50 to 65 with active or convalescent COVID-19.

The chain recombines TRBV3-1 (or the pseudogene TRBV3-2) with TRBJ2-5, with TRBD2 matching over 7 bases. Germline V gene lookup returns CDR1 LGHDT and CDR2 YNNKEL (reference sequence). There are 15 residues in the CDR3. Trimming took 1 base from V and 1 from J; bases not matched to a gene: 3. The CDR3 nucleotides read TGTGCCAGCAGCCAAGCGGCTAGCGGCCAAGAGACCCAGTACTTC. This codes for CASSQAASGQETQYF.

This sequence joins TRBV24-1 and TRBJ2-7, with TRBD1 identical over 7 bases. V shed 3 bases, J shed 6 bases, and the junction held 10 bases outside the gene matches. The CDR3 is 15 amino acids. Germline V gene data show CDR1 as KGHDR and CDR2 as SFDVKD. CDR3 DNA: TGTGCCACCAGTGATCACCGACAGGGCCGGGGCGAGCAGTACTTC. It is translated as CATSDHRQGRGEQYF.

The chain is built from TRBV5-4 and TRBJ1-2; 9 nucleotides agree with TRBD1. With 4 bases clipped from V and 6 bases from J, the junction kept 4 bases outside the gene matches. Germline CDR1 reads SGHNT; CDR2 reads YYREEE (reference sequence). The CDR3 consists of 13 residues. The CDR3 sequence is CASSPGQGNGYTF. CDR3 DNA sequence: TGTGCCAGCAGCCCGGGACAGGGAAATGGCTACACCTTC.

V is TRBV10-3 and J is TRBJ2-7; no reliable D call. Germline values: CDR1 ENHRY, CDR2 SYGVKD. This CDR3 comprises 14 residues. Trimming pared 2 bases from V and 0 bases from J, leaving 8 bases between. The CDR3 nucleotides are TGTGCCATCAGTGAGGGCGGAAGCTCCTACGAGCAGTACTTC. It encodes CAISEGGSSYEQYF.

The chain employs TRBV5-1 and TRBJ2-5, with D uncertain. The CDR3 contains 14 residues. Germline V lookup: CDR1 SGHRS, CDR2 YFSETQ. V lost 0 bases and J lost 0, with 6 bases in between. The CDR3 is CASSLATYQETQYF. The CDR3 DNA reads TGCGCCAGCAGCTTGGCTACGTACCAAGAGACCCAGTACTTC.

This sequence joins TRBV7-6 and TRBJ2-2; TRBD2 aligns across 13 bases. This CDR3 spans 19 amino acids. The V gene end was trimmed by 4 bases and the J gene end by 4 bases; junction bases not matched to a gene: 12. CDR1 and CDR2 from the germline V gene are SGHVS and FNYEAQ. The CDR3 reads CASSYPRFGLAGATGELFF. The CDR3 coding sequence is TGTGCCAGCAGCTACCCACGCTTTGGACTAGCGGGGGCCACCGGGGAGCTGTTTTTT.

This clone showed up just once. Here the CDR3 DNA reads TGTGCCAGCAGCGGCGGGGGGAGCGGCACAGATACGCAGTATTTT. Amino acid sequence: CASSGGGSGTDTQYF. This chain uses TRBV9 with TRBJ2-3, with 8 bases matching TRBD2. The germline V gene has CDR1 SGDLS and CDR2 YYNGEE. J was trimmed by 1 base and V by 3 bases; bases with no gene match: 4. This CDR3 has 15 amino acids.

The chain joins TRBV29-1 to TRBJ2-7; 10 positions agree with TRBD2. Germline values: CDR1 SQVTM, CDR2 ANQGSEA. CDR3 length: 18 amino acids. The junction had 18 bases not matched to a gene; V was cut back by 4 bases and J by 3 bases. The CDR3 loop is CSVVRLAGASSPGYEQYF. In nucleotides, the CDR3 is TGCAGCGTTGTGAGGCTAGCGGGAGCATCTAGCCCAGGCTACGAGCAGTACTTC.

The sample holds a few counts of this clone. The V and J genes are TRBV9 and TRBJ1-2; 10 bases match TRBD1. The CDR3 contains 16 residues. Germline-derived CDR1 and CDR2 are SGDLS and YYNGEE. After removal of 2 bases from V and 5 bases from J, the junction contained 9 bases not matched to a gene. CDR3 in DNA: TGTGCCAGCAGCGTCCCGAGGACAGGGGGACGGTATGGCTACACCTTC. Translated, it gives CASSVPRTGGRYGYTF.

The CDR3 reads CASSRQADTEAFF. The CDR3, as DNA: TGTGCCAGCAGTCGGCAGGCCGACACTGAAGCTTTCTTT. The rearrangement joins TRBV9 to TRBJ1-1; D is uncertain. The length of the CDR3 is 13 residues. Between the trimmed V and J ends, which lost 5 bases and 3 bases, there was a span of 11 bases. Germline V gene data show CDR1 as SGDLS and CDR2 as YYNGEE.

The CDR3 sequence is CASSFNRQNSGNTIYF. CDR3 nucleotide sequence: TGTGCCAGCAGTTTTAATCGCCAGAACTCTGGAAACACCATATATTTT. J is TRBJ1-3 and V is TRBV6-6; D unclear. The V end was cut by 4 bases, the J end by 0 bases, with 13 bases between. CDR1 is MNHNY and CDR2 is SVGAGI in the germline V gene (reference sequence). The length of the CDR3 is 16 residues.

The chain combines TRBV5-1 with TRBJ2-3, with D possibly matching TRBD2 (7 bases). With 2 bases removed from V and 2 bases from J, the gap between germline ends came to 12 bases. The CDR3 has 15 residues. CDR1 SGHRS and CDR2 YFSETQ come from the germline V gene. CDR3 in DNA: TGCGCCAGCAGCTTCCGGGGGGCCCTCACAGATACGCAGTATTTT. Its translation: CASSFRGALTDTQYF.

The DNA of the CDR3 is TGTGCCAGCAGTGATAGGCTCGTCGGGGCTAGCGGGAGAAATGAGCAGTTCTTC. This sequence encodes CASSDRLVGASGRNEQFF. This rearrangement joins TRBV25-1 to TRBJ2-1, with TRBD2 matching 10 bases. This CDR3 spans 18 amino acids. Germline CDR1 MGHDK, CDR2 SYGVNS. V shed 3 bases and J 7 bases; nucleotides not matched to a gene: 15. Full variable domain (outside the CDR3, taken from reference TRBV25-1 and TRBJ2-1): EADIYQTPRYLVIGTGKKITLECSQTMGHDKMYWYQQDPGMELHLIHYSYGVNSTEKGDLSSESTVSRIRTEHFPLTLESARPSHTSQYLCASSDRLVGASGRNEQFFGPGTRLTVL.

The V call is TRBV5-1, the J call TRBJ2-2; tentative D call: TRBD2 (7 bases). The CDR3 spans 16 residues. Germline V gene lookup returns CDR1 SGHRS and CDR2 YFSETQ. Trimming took 4 bases from V and 6 from J, leaving 19 bases between them. The CDR3 sequence is CASSPWGGAESGELFF. DNA of the CDR3: TGCGCCAGCAGCCCGTGGGGGGGGGCCGAGTCCGGGGAGCTGTTTTTT.

This clone was seen only a few times. V gene TRBV7-9 combines with J gene TRBJ1-2, with a weak D call TRBD1 (5 bases). Trimming left V 3 bases short and J 6 bases short, with 17 bases between. The V gene's germline CDR1 is SEHNR and CDR2 FQNEAQ (reference sequence). CDR3 length: 15 amino acids. In nucleotides, the CDR3 is TGTGCCAGCAGCTTGACCCCGCCAGGGCCTGATGGCTACACCTTC. Translating it yields CASSLTPPGPDGYTF.

This chain connects TRBV30 to TRBJ2-5, with a weak D call TRBD1 (6 bases). The CDR3 spans 13 residues. Germline V gene sequence: CDR1 GTSNPN, CDR2 SVGIG (reference sequence). V dropped 4 bases and J dropped 1 base, with 10 bases sitting between them. The CDR3 loop is CAWTQGTQETQYF. As DNA, the CDR3 is TGTGCCTGGACGCAGGGGACCCAAGAGACCCAGTACTTC.

The CDR3 region is CAISGGTTQETQYF. For the CDR3, the DNA is TGTGCCATCAGTGGTGGGACTACGCAAGAGACCCAGTACTTC. V gene TRBV10-3 combines with J gene TRBJ2-5, with 7 bases identical to TRBD2. The CDR3 length is 14 residues. The V gene's germline CDR1 is ENHRY and CDR2 SYGVKD. Losses at the gene ends were 4 bases for V and 2 bases for J; bases not matched to a gene: 4.

This chain's CDR3 is CASSLEIRGQGVTGELFF. CDR3 sequence (DNA): TGTGCCAGCAGCTTAGAAATTCGGGGACAGGGGGTAACCGGGGAGCTGTTTTTT. V usage is TRBV7-6 and J usage is TRBJ2-2; 11 nucleotides agree with TRBD1. The CDR3 is made up of 18 amino acids. Per the germline V gene, CDR1 is SGHVS and CDR2 is FNYEAQ. Trimming cost V 1 base and J 5 bases; bases outside gene matches: 9.

The chain has TRBV15 and TRBJ2-3, with 8 bases lining up with TRBD2. Looked up from germline, CDR1 is LNHNV and CDR2 is YYDKDF (reference sequence). Germline trimming cut 1 base from V and 0 bases from J; bases unmatched to any gene: 6. The length of the CDR3 is 17 residues. The CDR3 sequence is CATSRGGGPGSTDTQYF. The CDR3 bases are TGTGCCACCAGCAGAGGCGGGGGGCCTGGCAGCACAGATACGCAGTATTTT.

This clone was seen a single time. This chain connects TRBV7-8 to TRBJ1-6; D is perhaps TRBD1 (5 bases). Between the trimmed V and J ends, which lost 5 bases and 7 bases, there was a span of 15 bases. Germline V gene sequence: CDR1 SGHVS, CDR2 FQNEAQ. This CDR3 is built from 15 residues. CDR3 nucleotides: TGTGCCAGCAGCCCCCACCCAGGGTGGAATTCACCCCTCCACTTT. The encoded protein is CASSPHPGWNSPLHF.

The V gene is TRBV7-3, the J gene TRBJ2-3; a weak D match, TRBD2 (5 bases). Germline V gives CDR1 SGHTA, CDR2 FQGTGA. Trimming took off 5 bases at V and 6 bases at J, with 12 bases between the two ends. The CDR3 length is 13 residues. The CDR3 reads CASSPTQRDTQYF. The CDR3 nucleotides read TGTGCCAGCAGCCCTACCCAGCGGGATACGCAGTATTTT.

The table lists this clone with a few counts. V and J are TRBV4-2 and TRBJ1-5; unclear D gene. Germline V gene lookup returns CDR1 LGHNA and CDR2 YNFKEQ. There are 14 residues in the CDR3. With 0 bases removed from V and 4 bases from J, the gap between germline ends came to 7 bases. The CDR3 is CASSQDSGNQPQHF. The CDR3 nucleotides read TGTGCCAGCAGCCAAGATTCGGGGAATCAGCCCCAGCATTTT.

The count of this clone is one. The DNA of the CDR3 is TGTGCCAGCAGCGTCAGAGGGTCCGGAAACACCATATATTTT. Amino acids: CASSVRGSGNTIYF. The rearrangement joins TRBV9 to TRBJ1-3; D uncertain. Germline assignment: CDR1 SGDLS and CDR2 YYNGEE. The CDR3 is made up of 14 amino acids. V was pared by 2 bases and J by 4 bases, with 10 bases between.

The rearrangement joins TRBV6-2 or TRBV6-3 to TRBJ1-5; 8 bases are a match to TRBD1. This CDR3 spans 17 amino acids. The V and J ends lost 5 bases and 3 bases, in that order; junction bases with no gene match: 12. CDR1 is MNHEY and CDR2 is SVGEGT in the germline V gene. CDR3 amino acids: CASSRTGQVRHNQPQHF. For the CDR3, the DNA is TGTGCCAGCAGTCGCACGGGACAGGTCCGCCACAATCAGCCCCAGCATTTT.

This clone was picked up a small number of times. This chain joins TRBV7-9 and TRBJ1-2; TRBD1 matches 7 bases. The V segment lost 7 bases and the J segment 3 bases; nucleotides outside the gene matches: 11. Germline CDR1 is SEHNR and CDR2 is FQNEAQ (reference sequence). The CDR3 sequence is 15 residues long. The CDR3 DNA is TGTGCCAGCATCCTATCCGGACAGGCTGACTATGGCTACACCTTC. Encoded protein: CASILSGQADYGYTF. Full variable domain (rest looked up from reference TRBV7-9 and TRBJ1-2): DTGVSQNPRHKITKRGQNVTFRCDPISEHNRLYWYRQTLGQGPEFLTYFQNEAQLEKSRLLSDRFSAERPKGSFSTLEIQRTEQGDSAMYLCASILSGQADYGYTFGSGTRLTVV.

The gene calls are TRBV18 and TRBJ1-4, with TRBD1 matching over 7 bases. J was trimmed by 3 bases and V by 4 bases; bases with no gene match: 5. The CDR3 covers 15 residues. Germline CDR1 KGHSH, CDR2 LQKENI. The CDR3 here is CASSRAGQPNEKLFF. In nucleotides, the CDR3 is TGTGCCAGCTCACGGGCGGGACAGCCTAATGAAAAACTGTTTTTT.